The sequence of this T cell receptor beta chain was determined in a study of T-cell reconstitution after alpha-beta-depleted transplantation in children. Study results and caveats: Two months or so post-transplant, alpha-beta T cells reportedly derived from several hundred expanded graft clones.

TCRbeta library preparation incorporated unique molecular identifiers. TCRdb re-called the PCR reads with MiXCR, one entry per CDR3 protein. This repertoire shows about 540,000 distinct CDR3 sequences, 25% to 30% found once; its top ten account for 30% to 45%. The germline V gene has CDR1 KGHSH and CDR2 LQKENI. CDR3 length: 14 residues. V lost 6 bases to trimming and J lost 3 bases, with 15 bases between them. Concerning this clonotype itself: Its matching antigen is unknown.

The sequence came from a boy under two years old with Wiskott-Aldrich syndrome, due to receive a stem cell transplant. The V gene is TRBV18, the J gene TRBJ2-7, with D possibly matching TRBD1 (6 bases). This material consisted of PBMCs, taken before TCRalphabeta/CD19-depleted stem cell transplant. This chain's CDR3 is CASSLNTGNYEQYF. In nucleotides, the CDR3 is TGTGCCAGCTCTCTTAATACAGGGAACTACGAGCAGTACTTC.